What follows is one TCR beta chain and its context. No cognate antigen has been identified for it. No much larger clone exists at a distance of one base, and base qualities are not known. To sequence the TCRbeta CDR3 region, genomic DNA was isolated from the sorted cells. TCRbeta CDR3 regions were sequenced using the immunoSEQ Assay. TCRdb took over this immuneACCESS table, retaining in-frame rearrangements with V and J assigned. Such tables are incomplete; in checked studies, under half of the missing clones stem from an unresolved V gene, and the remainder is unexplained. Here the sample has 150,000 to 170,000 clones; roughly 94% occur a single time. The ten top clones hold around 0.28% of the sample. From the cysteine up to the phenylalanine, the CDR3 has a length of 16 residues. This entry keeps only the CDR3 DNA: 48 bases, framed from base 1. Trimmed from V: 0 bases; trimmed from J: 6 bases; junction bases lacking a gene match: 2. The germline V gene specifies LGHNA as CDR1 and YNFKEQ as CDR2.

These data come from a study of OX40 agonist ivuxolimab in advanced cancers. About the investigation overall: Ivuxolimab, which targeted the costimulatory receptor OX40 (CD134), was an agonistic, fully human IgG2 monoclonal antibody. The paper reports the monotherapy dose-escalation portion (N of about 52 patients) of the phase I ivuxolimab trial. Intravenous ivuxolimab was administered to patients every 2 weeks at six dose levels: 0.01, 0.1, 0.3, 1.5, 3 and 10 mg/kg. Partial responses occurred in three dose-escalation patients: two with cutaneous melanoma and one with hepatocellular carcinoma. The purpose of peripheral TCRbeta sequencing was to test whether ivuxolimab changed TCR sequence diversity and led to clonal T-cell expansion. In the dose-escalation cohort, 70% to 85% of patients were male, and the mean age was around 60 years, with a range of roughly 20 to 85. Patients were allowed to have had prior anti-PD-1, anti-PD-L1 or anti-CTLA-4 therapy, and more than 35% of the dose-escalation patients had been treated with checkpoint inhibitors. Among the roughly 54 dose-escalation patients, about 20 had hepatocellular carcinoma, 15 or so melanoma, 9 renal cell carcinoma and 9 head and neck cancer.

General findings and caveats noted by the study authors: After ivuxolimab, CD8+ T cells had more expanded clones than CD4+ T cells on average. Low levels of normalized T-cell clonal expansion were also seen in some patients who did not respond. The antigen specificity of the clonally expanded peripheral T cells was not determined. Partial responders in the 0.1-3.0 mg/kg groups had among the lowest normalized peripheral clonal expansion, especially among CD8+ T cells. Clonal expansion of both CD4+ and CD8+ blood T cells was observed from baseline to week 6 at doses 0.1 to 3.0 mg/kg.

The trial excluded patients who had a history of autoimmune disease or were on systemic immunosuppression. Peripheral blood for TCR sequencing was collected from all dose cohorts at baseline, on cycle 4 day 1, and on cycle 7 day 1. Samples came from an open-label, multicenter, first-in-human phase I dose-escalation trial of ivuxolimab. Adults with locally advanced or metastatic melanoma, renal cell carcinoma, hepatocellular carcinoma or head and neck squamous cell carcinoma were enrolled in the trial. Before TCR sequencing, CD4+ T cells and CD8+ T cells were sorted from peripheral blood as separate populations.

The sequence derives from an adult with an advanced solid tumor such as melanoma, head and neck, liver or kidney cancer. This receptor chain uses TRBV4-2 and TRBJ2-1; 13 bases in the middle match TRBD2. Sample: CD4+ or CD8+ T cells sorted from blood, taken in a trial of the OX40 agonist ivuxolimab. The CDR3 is CASSQEGLAGINEQFF. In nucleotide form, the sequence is TGTGCCAGCAGCCAAGAGGGACTAGCGGGAATCAATGAGCAGTTCTTC.